The 31 T cell receptor beta chains listed next were all sequenced from one sample in a study of PD-1 blockade in classical Hodgkin lymphoma. The method was immunoSEQ multiplex PCR; TCRdb's version includes in-frame clones alone and lacks a portion of them. The repertoire has roughly 70,000 clones, about 93% of them found once; the top ten carry about 2.6%. Time point reported: newly diagnosed, previously untreated cHL patient sample. Specimen: peripheral blood mononuclear cells (PBMCs). Receptors originate from a human donor with classical Hodgkin lymphoma.

The V gene is TRBV6-5, the J gene TRBJ1-4; D uncertain. The ends were cut back, 6 bases at V and 5 bases at J, with 7 bases in the middle. Germline CDR1 reads MNHEY; CDR2 reads SVGAGI. The CDR3 contains 12 residues. This CDR3 is CASSQTNEKLFF. As DNA, the CDR3 is TGTGCCAGCAGCCAGACCAATGAAAAACTGTTTTTT.

Note on this clone: At the DNA level, this CDR3 is encoded by other sequences in the same sample as well. The chain joins TRBV28 to TRBJ1-4, with 7 bases fitting TRBD1. V lost 5 bases to trimming and J lost 4 bases; unmatched junction nucleotides: 4. This CDR3 spans 14 amino acids. CDR1 is MDHEN, CDR2 SYDVKM, per germline. DNA for the CDR3: TGTGCCAGCAGTCGGGACAGACGTAATGAAAAACTGTTTTTT. It is translated as CASSRDRRNEKLFF.

This clone is termed medium-sized. The gene calls are TRBV7-2 and TRBJ1-3; TRBD1 matches at 9 bases. Trimming took 5 bases from V and 3 from J; bases not matched to a gene: 2. The germline CDR1 and CDR2 sequences are SGHTA and FQGNSA. This CDR3 comprises 14 residues. The CDR3 loop reads CASSRDRDGNTIYF. In DNA form, the CDR3 reads TGTGCCAGCAGCAGGGACAGGGATGGAAACACCATATATTTT.

This chain links TRBV28 with TRBJ2-7; D ambiguous. V shed 3 bases and J shed 2 bases, with 2 bases lying between them. This CDR3 has 11 amino acids. Germline V lookup: CDR1 MDHEN, CDR2 SYDVKM. CDR3 DNA: TGTGCCAGCAGTTTCACCTACGAGCAGTACTTC. This encodes CASSFTYEQYF.

This rearrangement joins TRBV27 to TRBJ1-5; 9 nucleotides align to TRBD1. Germline V gives CDR1 MNHEY, CDR2 SMNVEV (reference sequence). V shed 6 bases, J shed 9 bases, and the junction held 12 bases outside the gene matches. The CDR3 length is 15 residues. The CDR3 here is CASSLGTGSAGPQHF. The CDR3, as DNA: TGTGCCAGCAGCCTGGGGACAGGGTCTGCGGGGCCCCAGCATTTT.

The chain couples TRBV28 to TRBJ1-6; 8 bases are shared with TRBD1. Trimming cost V 6 bases and J 10 bases; bases outside gene matches: 2. The CDR3 has 12 residues. CDR1 and CDR2 from the germline V gene are MDHEN and SYDVKM. In nucleotides, the CDR3 is TGTGCCAGCAGGCACAGGGGGTCACCCCTCCACTTT. Translation gives CASRHRGSPLHF.

The gene calls are TRBV27 and TRBJ1-2; D gene uncertain. CDR3 length equals 14 residues. Trimming cost V 2 bases and J 5 bases, with 12 bases left between them. The V gene's germline CDR1 is MNHEY and CDR2 SMNVEV (reference sequence). The CDR3 nucleotides read TGTGCCAGCAGTTTACAAGGCGCGGGGTATGGCTACACCTTC. Its translation is CASSLQGAGYGYTF.

J is TRBJ1-1 and V is TRBV6-6; 8 bases are a match to TRBD1. CDR1 and CDR2 (germline): MNHNY, SVGAGI (reference sequence). The CDR3 runs to 12 residues. Unmatched junction bases numbered 1, after V lost 6 bases and J lost 4 bases. CDR3 protein: CASRQGATEAFF. The DNA for the CDR3 is TGTGCCAGCAGGCAGGGGGCCACTGAAGCTTTCTTT.

The V call is TRBV6-5, the J call TRBJ1-3; D remains ambiguous. This CDR3 contains 12 residues. Trimming took off 0 bases at V and 8 bases at J, with 5 bases between the two ends. Germline CDR1 and CDR2: MNHEY and SVGAGI. This CDR3 is CASSYSKHTIYF. The DNA for the CDR3 is TGTGCCAGCAGTTACTCGAAACACACCATATATTTT.

This clone was seen only a few times. The chain is built from TRBV7-9 and TRBJ2-7; 7 bases align to TRBD1. The CDR3 runs 13 residues. Trimming cost V 8 bases and J 2 bases; bases outside gene matches: 6. Germline lookup yields CDR1 SEHNR and CDR2 FQNEAQ (reference sequence). Written as DNA, the CDR3 is TGTGCCAGCCTACCGACAGGGCCCTACGAGCAGTACTTC. Its protein product is CASLPTGPYEQYF.

Only one count was recorded for this clone. The chain uses TRBV6-1 and TRBJ1-5, with TRBD1 as a possible D gene (5 bases). The V end was cut by 2 bases, the J end by 4 bases, with 12 bases between. This CDR3 has 15 amino acids. The germline V gene encodes CDR1 MNHNS and CDR2 SASEGT. For the CDR3, the DNA is TGTGCCAGCAGTGAATCGTGGGACCTTAATCAGCCCCAGCATTTT. Translation: CASSESWDLNQPQHF.

CDR3 protein: CASSRDRGLGGNEQFF. The CDR3 nucleotides are TGTGCCAGCAGCCGAGACAGGGGGCTCGGTGGGAATGAGCAGTTCTTC. The chain links TRBV7-8 to TRBJ2-1, with 10 positions matching TRBD1. Germline CDR1 reads SGHVS; CDR2 reads FQNEAQ. V lost 5 bases and J lost 7; bases outside the gene matches: 11. CDR3 length equals 16 residues.

The CDR3 reads CSAGPADEQFF. For the CDR3, the DNA is TGCAGTGCAGGGCCAGCCGATGAGCAGTTCTTC. The V and J genes are TRBV20-1 and TRBJ2-1; no clear D. The CDR3 runs 11 residues. The V gene's germline CDR1 is DFQATT and CDR2 SNEGSKA (reference sequence). Between the trimmed V and J ends, which lost 6 bases and 8 bases, there was a span of 11 bases.

This sequence joins TRBV5-1 and TRBJ1-2; TRBD1 is a possible D gene (5 bases). Trimming removed 1 base at V and 3 bases at J, with 13 bases between. The CDR3 is 15 amino acids. Germline V gene lookup returns CDR1 SGHRS and CDR2 YFSETQ. The CDR3 loop reads CASSLFDSRDYGYTF. Written as DNA, the CDR3 is TGCGCCAGCAGCTTGTTTGACAGCCGGGACTATGGCTACACCTTC. The full variable domain, its missing parts supplied by reference TRBV5-1 and TRBJ1-2, is KAGVTQTPRYLIKTRGQQVTLSCSPISGHRSVSWYQQTPGQGLQFLFEYFSETQRNKGNFPGRFSGRQFSNSRSEMNVSTLELGDSALYLCASSLFDSRDYGYTFGSGTRLTVV.

The chain employs TRBV11-2 and TRBJ1-1; D not resolved. The CDR3 extends over 13 amino acids. The germline V gene has CDR1 SGHAT and CDR2 FQNNGV. Trimming stripped 1 base from V and 0 bases from J, with 3 bases between. The CDR3 DNA is TGTGCCAGCAGCTTAGCAATGAACACTGAAGCTTTCTTT. Protein: CASSLAMNTEAFF.

The chain uses TRBV28 and TRBJ1-4, with 8 nucleotides matching TRBD1. CDR1 and CDR2 (germline): MDHEN, SYDVKM. V lost 4 bases and J lost 3; bases outside the gene matches: 4. CDR3 length: 15 residues. The CDR3 region has the DNA TGTGCCAGCAGTTCCCCGGGACAGGCTAATGAAAAACTGTTTTTT. Residues: CASSSPGQANEKLFF.

This sequence joins TRBV7-9 and TRBJ1-4, with 7 positions matching TRBD1. J was trimmed by 5 bases and V by 5 bases; bases with no gene match: 8. The CDR3 loop spans 15 amino acids. Germline V CDR1 and CDR2: SEHNR, FQNEAQ (reference sequence). Written as DNA, the CDR3 is TGTGCCAGCAGCCGCCTGCAGGGGGGGAATGAAAAACTGTTTTTT. This codes for CASSRLQGGNEKLFF. The full variable domain, completed using reference TRBV7-9 and TRBJ1-4, is DTGVSQNPRHKITKRGQNVTFRCDPISEHNRLYWYRQTLGQGPEFLTYFQNEAQLEKSRLLSDRFSAERPKGSFSTLEIQRTEQGDSAMYLCASSRLQGGNEKLFFGSGTQLSVL.

The chain joins TRBV18 to TRBJ1-1; 7 bases fit TRBD1. The length of the CDR3 is 15 residues. Per the germline V gene, CDR1 is KGHSH and CDR2 is LQKENI. Unmatched junction bases numbered 7, after V lost 3 bases and J lost 3 bases. This CDR3 is CASSPQGQTYTEAFF. The CDR3 DNA follows: TGTGCCAGCTCACCGCAGGGACAGACATACACTGAAGCTTTCTTT. Variable domain in full (rest from reference TRBV18 and TRBJ1-1): NAGVMQNPRHLVRRRGQEARLRCSPMKGHSHVYWYRQLPEEGLKFMVYLQKENIIDESGMPKERFSAEFPKEGPSILRIQQVVRGDSAAYFCASSPQGQTYTEAFFGQGTRLTVV.

About this clone: Other DNA sequences in the same sample also yield this CDR3. V gene TRBV6-5 combines with J gene TRBJ2-7, with D uncertain. Germline CDR1 is MNHEY and CDR2 is SVGAGI. Trimming took 0 bases from V and 3 from J, leaving 9 bases between them. This CDR3 region has 14 residues. In DNA, the CDR3 is TGTGCCAGCAGTTACTCGAGGCAGAGCTACGAGCAGTACTTC. Its protein product is CASSYSRQSYEQYF.

This chain connects TRBV20-1 to TRBJ1-1; D unresolved. Trimming took 7 bases from V and 1 from J, leaving 7 bases between them. This CDR3 is built from 11 residues. CDR1 DFQATT and CDR2 SNEGSKA come from the germline V gene (reference sequence). The chain's CDR3 is CSVYKNTEAFF. The CDR3 coding sequence is TGCAGTGTGTACAAGAACACTGAAGCTTTCTTT.

This clone is a singleton in its sample. The rearrangement joins TRBV18 to TRBJ1-1; D call uncertain. CDR3 length: 14 amino acids. The V end was cut by 1 base, the J end by 1 base, with 7 bases between. CDR1 and CDR2 from the germline V gene are KGHSH and LQKENI. The CDR3 is CASSPQRQNTEAFF. As DNA, the CDR3 is TGTGCCAGCTCACCACAGCGACAGAACACTGAAGCTTTCTTT.

The V gene is TRBV19, the J gene TRBJ1-2; no clear D gene. V was cut by 6 bases and J by 2 bases, with 13 bases left in between. CDR1 and CDR2 (germline): LNHDA, SQIVND (reference sequence). There are 14 residues in the CDR3. The CDR3 DNA sequence: TGTGCCAGTAGAACCCCAGGCTGGAACTATGGCTACACCTTC. Its translation is CASRTPGWNYGYTF.

V gene TRBV6-5 combines with J gene TRBJ1-5; 8 bases are a match to TRBD1. V shed 5 bases and J 2 bases; nucleotides not matched to a gene: 2. Germline values: CDR1 MNHEY, CDR2 SVGAGI. The CDR3 is 14 amino acids. CDR3 DNA sequence: TGTGCCAGCAGTGCGACAGGGGGCAATCAGCCCCAGCATTTT. It yields the protein CASSATGGNQPQHF.

This clone was recorded only once. The chain recombines TRBV9 with TRBJ1-2, with a possible D match to TRBD1 (5 bases). CDR1 and CDR2 (germline): SGDLS, YYNGEE. V lost 6 bases to trimming and J lost 5 bases, with 17 bases between them. The CDR3 runs 14 residues. In nucleotides, the CDR3 is TGTGCCAGCACTCGGGCGGTAGGGGCTTATGGCTACACCTTC. As protein: CASTRAVGAYGYTF.

J is TRBJ1-6 and V is TRBV2; tentatively, D is TRBD1 (5 bases). CDR3 length: 17 amino acids. The germline V gene has CDR1 SNHLY and CDR2 FYNNEI. The V gene lost 5 bases and the J gene lost 0 bases, with 14 bases spanning the gap. For the CDR3, the DNA is TGTGCCAGCAGTCCGGGACTTCCAAGCTCCTATAATTCACCCCTCCACTTT. Its protein is CASSPGLPSSYNSPLHF. Filled out from reference TRBV2 and TRBJ1-6, the complete variable domain reads EPEVTQTPSHQVTQMGQEVILRCVPISNHLYFYWYRQILGQKVEFLVSFYNNEISEKSEIFDDQFSVERPDGSNFTLKIRSTKLEDSAMYFCASSPGLPSSYNSPLHFGNGTRLTVT.

V gene TRBV5-1 combines with J gene TRBJ1-6; no clear D gene. The CDR3 spans 15 residues. Germline loops: CDR1 SGHRS, CDR2 YFSETQ. V lost 2 bases to trimming and J lost 8 bases, with 14 bases between them. CDR3 amino acids: CASSFQDVFHSPLHF. The DNA of the CDR3 is TGCGCCAGCAGCTTTCAGGACGTTTTTCATTCACCCCTCCACTTT.

This clone was counted only a few times. V is TRBV9 and J is TRBJ2-1; 11 bases agree with TRBD2. Trimming took 0 bases from V and 1 from J; bases not matched to a gene: 0. The CDR3 length is 16 residues. Germline V gene lookup returns CDR1 SGDLS and CDR2 YYNGEE. The CDR3 DNA sequence: TGTGCCAGCAGCGTAGGACTAGCGGGATCCTACAATGAGCAGTTCTTC. This gives the protein CASSVGLAGSYNEQFF.

This clone was observed a few times. This chain uses TRBV7-3 with TRBJ1-1, with 8 bases that match TRBD1. Unmatched junction bases numbered 3, after V lost 5 bases and J lost 1 base. Looked up from germline, CDR1 is SGHTA and CDR2 is FQGTGA. The CDR3 covers 14 residues. The CDR3 loop is CASSMGQENTEAFF. DNA for the CDR3: TGTGCCAGCAGCATGGGACAGGAGAACACTGAAGCTTTCTTT.

J is TRBJ1-2 and V is TRBV19; 9 nucleotides line up with TRBD1. Germline V lookup: CDR1 LNHDA, CDR2 SQIVND (reference sequence). J lost 7 bases, V lost 7 bases, and 16 bases had no gene match. The length of the CDR3 is 16 residues. The CDR3 sequence: CASTNPQTGGGVGYTF. CDR3 bases: TGTGCCAGTACCAACCCCCAGACAGGGGGTGGCGTTGGCTACACCTTC.

This clone showed up just once. V usage is TRBV6-1 and J usage is TRBJ2-7, with a possible D match to TRBD2 (5 bases). V was clipped by 8 bases and J by 0 bases, with 11 bases between them. The CDR3 contains 13 residues. Germline V gene lookup returns CDR1 MNHNS and CDR2 SASEGT. In DNA, the CDR3 is TGTGCCAGCCGAGGAGGCCTCTCCTACGAGCAGTACTTC. It yields the protein CASRGGLSYEQYF.

The V call is TRBV10-3, the J call TRBJ1-1; 8 bases align to TRBD1. After removal of 7 bases from V and 6 bases from J, the junction contained 10 bases not matched to a gene. The CDR3 loop spans 14 amino acids. Germline assignment: CDR1 ENHRY and CDR2 SYGVKD. DNA for the CDR3: TGTGCCATCACTCCCGGACAGGGACTTGCTGAAGCTTTCTTT. Translation: CAITPGQGLAEAFF.